This T cell receptor (beta chain) is drawn from a study of T-cell memory formation after mild COVID-19. The overall study: Largely, the TCR clusters proved donor specific. Study outcomes and limitations: CD4/CD8 balance held among clones contracting day 15 to 85, and later expanders leaned CD4+. Second-wave clones that peaked on day 37 lacked confirmed SARS-CoV-2 specificity.

Trimming took 10 bases from V and 4 from J, leaving 11 bases between them. This CDR3 has 11 residues. Germline V gives CDR1 ENHRY, CDR2 SYGVKD. This clonotype was observed at least ten times. Antigen: not known. 5'RACE primed from the constant segment yielded TCR alpha and TCR beta cDNA libraries bearing sample barcodes and UMIs. TCRdb reprocessed the 5' RACE reads with MiXCR, giving one entry per CDR3 protein. The sample carries roughly 150,000 distinct CDR3 sequences, roughly 15% recorded once. This chain connects TRBV10-3 to TRBJ2-7; D perhaps matches TRBD1 (6 bases). The clonotype comes from an adult woman who had mild COVID-19 (a few samples of this study predate the infection). Cell type and time point are not known. The sequenced sample was PBMCs or a T cell subset sorted from them (not recorded which). CDR3 protein: CATKTGYEQYF. The CDR3 DNA is TGTGCCACCAAGACAGGTTACGAGCAGTACTTC.